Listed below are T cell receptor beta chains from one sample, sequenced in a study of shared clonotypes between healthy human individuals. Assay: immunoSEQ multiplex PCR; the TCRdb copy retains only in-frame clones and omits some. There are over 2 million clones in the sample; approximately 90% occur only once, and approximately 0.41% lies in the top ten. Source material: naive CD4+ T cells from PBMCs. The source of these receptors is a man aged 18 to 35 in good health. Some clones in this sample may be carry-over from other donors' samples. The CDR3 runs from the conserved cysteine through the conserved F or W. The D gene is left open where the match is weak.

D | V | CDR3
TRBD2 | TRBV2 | CASSSGANEQFF
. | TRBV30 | CAWSVSVESPLHF
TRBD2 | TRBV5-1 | CASSGGVAGGTPYEQYF
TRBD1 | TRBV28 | CASSLRGLSYNEQFF
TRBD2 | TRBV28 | CAISGRGSYNEQFF
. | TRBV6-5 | CASRRTDSNQPQHF
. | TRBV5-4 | CASSRDWDEQYF
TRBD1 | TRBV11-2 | CASSRTGNTVETQYF
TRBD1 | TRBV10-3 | CAIRFGTGSNSNQPQHF
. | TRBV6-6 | CASSYSAGAQYF
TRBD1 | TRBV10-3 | CAISPQTGSYGYTF
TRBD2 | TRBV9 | CASSGTSWDGANVLTF
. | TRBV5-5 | CASSLDIQETQYF
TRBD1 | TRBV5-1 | CASSARPGQGAYGYTF